The present T cell receptor (beta chain) was sequenced within a study of T cell repertoires in cytomegalovirus infection (dated by TCRdb to the late 2010s). Notes on the research overall: Donor HLA type was relevant to the analysis, as public TCR beta signatures indicated carriage of CMV infection together with the matching HLA type.

General findings and caveats noted by the study authors: In both this cohort and an independent cohort of some 370 donors, the cumulative frequency of public TCR beta family members distinguished carriers of CMV infection plus the relevant HLA type. The ex vivo response was dominated by HLA-C-restricted CMV-specific TCR beta clonotypes, which also provided the single most frequent clonotype in two of eight donors.

Sequences SGHTA (CDR1) and FQGTGA (CDR2) are obtained from the germline V gene. Deletion took 5 bases off V and 10 bases off J, with a span of 12 bases between the germline ends. CDR3 length: 13 amino acids, cysteine to phenylalanine. Only the CDR3 portion is preserved as DNA: 39 bases, with reading frame beginning at the first base. The reads were generated on an Illumina HiSeq 1500. The public reads were run again by TCRdb, first through fastp at Q25 and then through MiXCR, and only productive beta chains were kept. Rows matching on CDR3 protein sequence are summarized as one entry with the most common DNA and genes. This sample gives 150,000 to 200,000 distinct CDR3 sequences in total; approximately 15% of them show up just once. Around 27% of the sample is taken by the ten largest. In the case of this clonotype: Its cognate antigen has yet to be identified. No base quality information exists; no much larger clone differs at one position.

Recombination connected TRBV7-3 to TRBJ1-6; no D segment can be confidently identified. The sequence derives from a human donor in good health (CMV status not recorded). Some clones in this sample may be carry-over from other donors' samples. Sequenced sample: PBMCs. The DNA sequence is as follows: TGTGCCAGCAGCCCATCGGTTGGCTCACCCCTCCACTTT. Its product reads: CASSPSVGSPLHF.